This TCR beta chain appears in the sequencing data of a study of blood T cell repertoires in COVID-19. The authors' processing: Estimated nucleated cell counts came from reference gene primer amplification. Sequencing was performed with immunoSEQ multiplex PCR; in TCRdb, only in-frame clones are kept and a portion is missing. V, J and clone size derive from that table, while D and trimming were established from the DNA sequence. The sample carries under 200,000 clones, approximately 88% recorded once. J gave up 0 bases and V 4 bases, and 5 bases lay outside the gene matches. This CDR3 has 15 amino acids. Germline loops: CDR1 SGHNT, CDR2 YYREEE (reference sequence).

This sequence originates from a woman aged 60-70 years with acute or convalescent COVID-19. This sequence joins TRBV5-4 and TRBJ2-3, with 7 bases that match TRBD1. The sample taken for sequencing was peripheral blood. The CDR3 protein is CASSKTGTSTDTQYF. CDR3 in DNA: TGTGCCAGCAGCAAGACAGGGACCAGCACAGATACGCAGTATTTT.